The T cell receptor (beta chain) described here comes from a study of a mutant IDH1 vaccine in newly diagnosed glioma. This CDR3 comprises 15 residues. The germline V gene encodes CDR1 SGHAT and CDR2 FQNNGV. Trimming took 1 base from V and 1 from J, leaving 10 bases between them. The time point: week 47, end of study. Doses consisted of 300 ug of mutant IDH1 20-mer peptide each, paired with topical imiquimod. Sequenced by immunoSEQ multiplex PCR; TCRdb stores in-frame clones only, minus some. Of tens of thousands of clones in the sample, 75% were seen once. Notes on this clone: The antigen is unknown.

The TCR comes from a man aged 50 or older with glioma. Sequencing used PBMCs, obtained from a glioma patient whose treatment included an IDH1 peptide vaccine. V gene TRBV11-2 combines with J gene TRBJ2-5; a weak D match, TRBD2 (6 bases). CDR3 in DNA: TGTGCCAGCAGCTTAGGATGGGACTTCCAAGAGACCCAGTACTTC. It encodes CASSLGWDFQETQYF.